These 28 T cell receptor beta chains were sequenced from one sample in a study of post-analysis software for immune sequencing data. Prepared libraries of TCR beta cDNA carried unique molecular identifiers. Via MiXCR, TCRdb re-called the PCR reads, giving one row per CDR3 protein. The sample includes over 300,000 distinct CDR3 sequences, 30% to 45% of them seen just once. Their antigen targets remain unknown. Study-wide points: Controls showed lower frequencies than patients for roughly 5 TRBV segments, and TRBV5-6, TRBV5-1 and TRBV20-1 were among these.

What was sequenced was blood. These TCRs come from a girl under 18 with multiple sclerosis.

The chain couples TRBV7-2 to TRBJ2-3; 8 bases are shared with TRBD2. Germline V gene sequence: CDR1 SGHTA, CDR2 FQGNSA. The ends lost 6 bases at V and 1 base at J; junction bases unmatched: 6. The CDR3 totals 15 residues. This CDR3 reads CASRSTSGRTDTQYF. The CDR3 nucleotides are TGTGCCAGCAGGTCTACTAGCGGACGCACAGATACGCAGTATTTT.

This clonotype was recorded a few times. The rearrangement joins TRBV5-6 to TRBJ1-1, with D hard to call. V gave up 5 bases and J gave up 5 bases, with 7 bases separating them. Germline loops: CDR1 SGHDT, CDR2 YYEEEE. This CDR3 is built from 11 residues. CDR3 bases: TGTGCCAGCAGTACAGAGACTGAAGCTTTCTTT. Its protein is CASSTETEAFF. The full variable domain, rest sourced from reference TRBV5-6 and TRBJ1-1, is DAGVTQSPTHLIKTRGQQVTLRCSPKSGHDTVSWYQQALGQGPQFIFQYYEEEERQRGNFPDRFSGHQFPNYSSELNVNALLLGDSALYLCASSTETEAFFGQGTRLTVV.

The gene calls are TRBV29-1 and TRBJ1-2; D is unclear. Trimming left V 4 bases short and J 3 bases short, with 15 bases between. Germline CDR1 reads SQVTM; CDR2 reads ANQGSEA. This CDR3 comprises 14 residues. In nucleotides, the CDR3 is TGCAGCGTTGTGGCGGAGGGTTACTACTATGGCTACACCTTC. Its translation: CSVVAEGYYYGYTF.

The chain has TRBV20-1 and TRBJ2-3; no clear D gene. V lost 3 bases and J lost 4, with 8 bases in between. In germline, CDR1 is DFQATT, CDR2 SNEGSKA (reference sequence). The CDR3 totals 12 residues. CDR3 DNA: TGCAGTGCTAGGGGAAGGGCAGATACGCAGTATTTT. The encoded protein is CSARGRADTQYF.

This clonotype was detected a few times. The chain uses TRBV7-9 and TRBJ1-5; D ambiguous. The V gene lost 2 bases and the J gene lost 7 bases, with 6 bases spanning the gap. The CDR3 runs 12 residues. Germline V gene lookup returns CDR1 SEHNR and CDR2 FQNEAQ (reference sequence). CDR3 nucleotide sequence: TGTGCCAGCAGCTTATACAGCCAGCCCCAGCATTTT. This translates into CASSLYSQPQHF. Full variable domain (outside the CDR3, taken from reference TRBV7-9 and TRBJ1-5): DTGVSQNPRHKITKRGQNVTFRCDPISEHNRLYWYRQTLGQGPEFLTYFQNEAQLEKSRLLSDRFSAERPKGSFSTLEIQRTEQGDSAMYLCASSLYSQPQHFGDGTRLSIL.

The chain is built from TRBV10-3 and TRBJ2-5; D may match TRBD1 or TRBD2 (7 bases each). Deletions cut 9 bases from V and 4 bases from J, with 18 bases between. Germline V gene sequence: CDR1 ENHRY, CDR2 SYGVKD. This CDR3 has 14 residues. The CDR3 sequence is CAITGEGIRETQYF. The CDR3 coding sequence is TGTGCCATTACAGGGGAGGGGATAAGAGAGACCCAGTACTTC.

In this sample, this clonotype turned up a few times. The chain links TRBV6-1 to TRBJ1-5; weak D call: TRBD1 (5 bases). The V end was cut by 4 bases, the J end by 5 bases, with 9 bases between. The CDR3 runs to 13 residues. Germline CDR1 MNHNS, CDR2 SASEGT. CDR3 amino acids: CASSVEGDQPQHF. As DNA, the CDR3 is TGTGCCAGCAGTGTTGAAGGGGATCAGCCCCAGCATTTT.

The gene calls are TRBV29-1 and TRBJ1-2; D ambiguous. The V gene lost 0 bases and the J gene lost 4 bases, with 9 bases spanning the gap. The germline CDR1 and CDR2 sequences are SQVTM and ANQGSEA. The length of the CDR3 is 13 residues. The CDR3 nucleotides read TGCAGCGTTGAAGAGACCCCTTCCTATGGCTACACCTTC. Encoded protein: CSVEETPSYGYTF.

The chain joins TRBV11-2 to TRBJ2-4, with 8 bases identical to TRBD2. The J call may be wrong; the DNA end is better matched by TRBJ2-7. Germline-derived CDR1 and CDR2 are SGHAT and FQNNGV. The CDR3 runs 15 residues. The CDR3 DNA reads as TGTGCCAGCAGCTTAGCACGCGGGGGGATGTACGAGCAGTACTTC. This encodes CASSLARGGMYEQYF.

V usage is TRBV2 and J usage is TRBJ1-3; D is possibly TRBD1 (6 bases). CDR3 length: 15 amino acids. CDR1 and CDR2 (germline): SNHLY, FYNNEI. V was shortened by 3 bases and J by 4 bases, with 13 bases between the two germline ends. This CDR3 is CASSDSRGRGNTIYF. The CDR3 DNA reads TGTGCCAGCAGTGACAGCCGGGGGCGAGGAAACACCATATATTTT.

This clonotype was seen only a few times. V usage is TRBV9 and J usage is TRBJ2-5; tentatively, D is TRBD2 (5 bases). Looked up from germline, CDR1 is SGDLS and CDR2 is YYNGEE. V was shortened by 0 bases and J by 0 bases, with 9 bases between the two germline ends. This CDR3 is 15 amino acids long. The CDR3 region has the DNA TGTGCCAGCAGCGTAGGAAGCGGCTACCAAGAGACCCAGTACTTC. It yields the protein CASSVGSGYQETQYF.

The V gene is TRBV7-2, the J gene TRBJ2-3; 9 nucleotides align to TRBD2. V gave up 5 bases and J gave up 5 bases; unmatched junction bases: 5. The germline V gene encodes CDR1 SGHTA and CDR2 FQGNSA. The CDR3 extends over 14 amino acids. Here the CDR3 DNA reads TGTGCCAGCAGCCATAGGACTAGCGAAGATACGCAGTATTTT. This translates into CASSHRTSEDTQYF.

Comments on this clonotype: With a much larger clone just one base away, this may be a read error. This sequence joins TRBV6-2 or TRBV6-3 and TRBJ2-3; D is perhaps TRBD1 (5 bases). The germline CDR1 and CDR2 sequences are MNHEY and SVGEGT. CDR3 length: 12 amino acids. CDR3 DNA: TGTGCCGGCAGCAGCGACAGCGAGAGGCAGTATTTT. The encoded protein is CAGSSDSERQYF.

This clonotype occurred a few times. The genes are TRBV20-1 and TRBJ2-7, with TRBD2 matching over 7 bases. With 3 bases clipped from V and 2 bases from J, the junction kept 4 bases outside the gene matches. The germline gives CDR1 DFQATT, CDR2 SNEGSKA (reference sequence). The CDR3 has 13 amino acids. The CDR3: CSASRDYPYEQYF. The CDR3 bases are TGCAGTGCTAGTCGGGACTACCCCTACGAGCAGTACTTC.

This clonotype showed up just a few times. As DNA, the CDR3 is TGTGCCAGCAGCTCGACTAGCGGGGCCCCTAGCTCCTACAATGAGCAGTTCTTC. As protein: CASSSTSGAPSSYNEQFF. The chain joins TRBV7-9 to TRBJ2-1; 11 bases agree with TRBD2. The germline CDR1 and CDR2 sequences are SEHNR and FQNEAQ (reference sequence). The CDR3 runs to 18 residues. With 4 bases clipped from V and 0 bases from J, the junction kept 8 bases outside the gene matches.

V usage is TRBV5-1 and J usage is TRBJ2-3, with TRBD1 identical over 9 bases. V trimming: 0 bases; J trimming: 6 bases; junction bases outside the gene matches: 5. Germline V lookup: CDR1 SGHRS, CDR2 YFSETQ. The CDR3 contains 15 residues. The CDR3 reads CASSLATGGPDTQYF. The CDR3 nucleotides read TGCGCCAGCAGCTTGGCGACAGGGGGTCCGGATACGCAGTATTTT.

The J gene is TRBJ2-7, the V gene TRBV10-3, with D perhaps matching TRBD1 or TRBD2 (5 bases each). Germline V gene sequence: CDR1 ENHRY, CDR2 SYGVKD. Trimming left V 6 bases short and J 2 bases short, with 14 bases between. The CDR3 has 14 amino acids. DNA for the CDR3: TGTGCCATCAGCCTGGGGGTCGCCCCCTACGAGCAGTACTTC. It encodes CAISLGVAPYEQYF.

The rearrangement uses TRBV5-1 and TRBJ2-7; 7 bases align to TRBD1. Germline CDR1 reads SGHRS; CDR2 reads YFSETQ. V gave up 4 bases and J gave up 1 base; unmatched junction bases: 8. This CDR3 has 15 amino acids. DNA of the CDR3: TGCGCCAGCAGCCCCGGGACAGCCACATCCTACGAGCAGTACTTC. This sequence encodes CASSPGTATSYEQYF.

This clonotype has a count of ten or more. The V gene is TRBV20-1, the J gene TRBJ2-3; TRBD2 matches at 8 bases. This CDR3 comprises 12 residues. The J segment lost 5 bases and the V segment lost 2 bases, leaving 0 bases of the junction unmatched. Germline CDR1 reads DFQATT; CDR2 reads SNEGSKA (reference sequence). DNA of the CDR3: TGCAGTGCTAGACGGGGGGGAGATACGCAGTATTTT. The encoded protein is CSARRGGDTQYF.

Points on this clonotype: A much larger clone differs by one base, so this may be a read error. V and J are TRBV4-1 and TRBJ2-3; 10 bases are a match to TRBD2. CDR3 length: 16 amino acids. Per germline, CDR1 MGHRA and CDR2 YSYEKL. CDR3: CVSSLGGLALTDTQYF. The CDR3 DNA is TGCGTCAGCAGCCTCGGGGGACTAGCGCTCACAGATACGCAGTATTTT.

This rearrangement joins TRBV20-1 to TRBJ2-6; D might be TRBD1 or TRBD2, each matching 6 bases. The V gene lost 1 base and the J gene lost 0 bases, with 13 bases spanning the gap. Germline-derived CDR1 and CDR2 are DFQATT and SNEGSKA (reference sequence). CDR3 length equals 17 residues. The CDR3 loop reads CSARALGGISGANVLTF. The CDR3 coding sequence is TGCAGTGCTAGAGCTTTGGGGGGCATCTCTGGGGCCAACGTCCTGACTTTC.

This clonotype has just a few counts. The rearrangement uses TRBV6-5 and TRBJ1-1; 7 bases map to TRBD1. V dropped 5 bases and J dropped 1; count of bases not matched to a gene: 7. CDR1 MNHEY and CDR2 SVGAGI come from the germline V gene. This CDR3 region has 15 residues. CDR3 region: CASSAERTGNTEAFF. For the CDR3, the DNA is TGTGCCAGCAGTGCCGAGCGGACAGGGAACACTGAAGCTTTCTTT.

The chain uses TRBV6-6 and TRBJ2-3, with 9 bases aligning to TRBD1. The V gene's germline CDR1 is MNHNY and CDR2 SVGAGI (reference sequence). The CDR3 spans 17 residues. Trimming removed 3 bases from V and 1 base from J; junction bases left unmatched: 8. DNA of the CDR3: TGTGCCAGCAGTTATCCCACAGGGGGCCTCGGCACAGATACGCAGTATTTT. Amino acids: CASSYPTGGLGTDTQYF.

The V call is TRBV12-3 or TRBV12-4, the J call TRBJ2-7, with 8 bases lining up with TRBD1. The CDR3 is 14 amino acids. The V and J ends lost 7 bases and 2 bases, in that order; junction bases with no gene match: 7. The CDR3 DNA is TGTGCCAGCACCATGGGGACAGGCGCCTACGAGCAGTACTTC. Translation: CASTMGTGAYEQYF.

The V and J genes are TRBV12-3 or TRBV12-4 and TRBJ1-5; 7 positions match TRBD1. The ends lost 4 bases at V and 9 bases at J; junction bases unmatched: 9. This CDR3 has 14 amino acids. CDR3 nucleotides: TGTGCCAGCAGTTCCCGGACAGGCCAGGGGCCCCAGCATTTT. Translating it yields CASSSRTGQGPQHF.

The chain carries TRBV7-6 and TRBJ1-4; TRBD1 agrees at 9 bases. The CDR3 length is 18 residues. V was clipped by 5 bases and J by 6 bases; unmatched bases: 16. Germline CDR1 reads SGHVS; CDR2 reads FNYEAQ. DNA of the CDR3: TGTGCCAGCAGCCAGTCCACAGGGGGCTTTGGGACTTATGAAAAACTGTTTTTT. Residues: CASSQSTGGFGTYEKLFF.

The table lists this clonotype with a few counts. The CDR3, as DNA: TGTGCCAGCAGCCCTGGGACCAGGGGTGGATCACCCCTCCACTTT. Protein product: CASSPGTRGGSPLHF. V is TRBV9 and J is TRBJ1-6; D is possibly TRBD1 (6 bases). Per the germline V gene, CDR1 is SGDLS and CDR2 is YYNGEE. The CDR3 loop spans 15 amino acids. V gave up 4 bases and J gave up 10 bases, with 18 bases separating them.

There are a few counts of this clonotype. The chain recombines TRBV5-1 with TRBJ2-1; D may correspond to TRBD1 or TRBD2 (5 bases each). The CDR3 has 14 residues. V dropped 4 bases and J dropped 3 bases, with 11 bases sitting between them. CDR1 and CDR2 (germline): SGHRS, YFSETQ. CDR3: CASSAGTGYNEQFF. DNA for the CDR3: TGCGCCAGCAGCGCAGGGACCGGCTACAATGAGCAGTTCTTC.